This T cell receptor (beta chain) stems from a study of T cells after yellow fever vaccination. This clonotype has just one count. Its antigen is unknown. The CDR3 runs to 15 residues. Germline-derived CDR1 and CDR2 are SGHAT and FQNNGV. Trimming cost V 6 bases and J 3 bases; bases outside gene matches: 5. Study-level points and caveats: Among primary-vaccination clones, most reappeared after the booster, at roughly 96% for CD4 and around 90% for CD8. The secondary response was weaker, and its peak arrived faster, on day 5 versus 15.

The study made its TCR cDNA through 5'RACE template switching. That step introduced a universal primer site along with UMIs. In TCRdb, the 5' RACE reads were re-called with MiXCR into one record per CDR3 protein. The table records under 300,000 distinct CDR3 sequences, 13% of them present only once. The TCR originated in a man aged 25-45 years who received the YFV17D yellow fever vaccine. Sequencing was performed on CD4+ T cells sorted from PBMCs, taken 45 days after the yellow fever booster vaccination. The gene calls are TRBV11-2 and TRBJ2-2; TRBD1 matches 9 bases. The CDR3: CASRRGQGDTGELFF. Here the CDR3 DNA reads TGTGCCAGCAGGCGGGGACAGGGCGACACCGGGGAGCTGTTTTTT.